The T cell receptor beta chain under discussion was sequenced for a study of T cells expressing NK-cell markers. In the study overall: Sorted CD3+CD56+NKG2C+, CD3+CD56+NKG2C- and CD3+CD56-NKG2C+ T-cell subsets were beta-chain profiled.

Per the germline V gene, CDR1 is SGHRS and CDR2 is YFSETQ. This CDR3 has 16 amino acids. Notes on this clonotype: Antigen specificity is unknown.

Each CDR3 protein gets one entry in TCRdb, which reprocessed the 5' RACE reads and gives no DNA. This repertoire comprises about 160,000 distinct CDR3 sequences; its ten largest clones make up over 20%. Findings and limits, study-wide: One observes that, in four donors, these clonotypes were also the leading ones within the CD3+CD56-NKG2C+ fraction.

The sequencing sample was made of blood T cells: a sorted CD56 or NKG2C T cell subset, CD4+ or CD8+ T cells, or bulk PBMC T cells (not recorded which). The sequence came from a man aged 18 to 69 in good health. The chain carries TRBV5-1 and TRBJ2-1; lacking DNA, the TRBD1 call made by TCRdb goes unchecked. The CDR3 protein is CASSLFGQGEGNEQFF.